This TCR beta chain was captured in a study of cytomegalovirus exposure and HLA in healthy donors. Points from the study as a whole: In a later analysis, specific HLA alleles were associated with 16,000 or so TCR beta sequences at a 0.05 false discovery rate.

PCR amplification relied on 60 Vbeta primers (plus 13 Jbeta primers). The assay was immunoSEQ multiplex PCR, and TCRdb's table has in-frame clones only and misses some. The sample lists about 190,000 clones, 70% to 80% seen once, with 13% to 15% in the top ten. This clone was counted a single time. What it binds is unknown. The CDR3 spans 14 residues. The ends were cut back, 1 base at V and 6 bases at J, with 11 bases in the middle. CDR1 and CDR2 (germline): SGHAT, FQNNGV. The specimen was PBMCs. This sequence originates from a woman in her twenties or thirties in good health and CMV-seropositive. The J gene is TRBJ2-3, the V gene TRBV11-2, with D perhaps matching TRBD2 (6 bases). CDR3 sequence: CASSLGSAGDTQYF. CDR3 DNA: TGTGCCAGCAGCTTAGGCAGCGCGGGGGATACGCAGTATTTT.